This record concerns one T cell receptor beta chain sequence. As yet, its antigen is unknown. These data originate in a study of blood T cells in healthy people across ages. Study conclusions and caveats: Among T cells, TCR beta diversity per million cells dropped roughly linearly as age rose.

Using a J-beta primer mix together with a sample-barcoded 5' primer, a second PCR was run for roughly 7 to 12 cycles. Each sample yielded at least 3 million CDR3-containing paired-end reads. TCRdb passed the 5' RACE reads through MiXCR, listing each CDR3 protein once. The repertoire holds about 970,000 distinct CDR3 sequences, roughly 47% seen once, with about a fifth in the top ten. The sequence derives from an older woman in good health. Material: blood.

This chain's CDR3 is CASSGSRTSTYEQYF. For the CDR3, the DNA is TGTGCCAGCAGTGGGTCCCGGACTAGCACCTACGAGCAGTACTTC. The rearrangement links TRBV6-2 or TRBV6-3 to TRBJ2-5; 8 nucleotides line up with TRBD2. The J call could be wrong; TRBJ2-7 is a better fit for the DNA end. The CDR3 is made up of 15 amino acids. Germline V CDR1 and CDR2: MNHEY, SVGEGT.